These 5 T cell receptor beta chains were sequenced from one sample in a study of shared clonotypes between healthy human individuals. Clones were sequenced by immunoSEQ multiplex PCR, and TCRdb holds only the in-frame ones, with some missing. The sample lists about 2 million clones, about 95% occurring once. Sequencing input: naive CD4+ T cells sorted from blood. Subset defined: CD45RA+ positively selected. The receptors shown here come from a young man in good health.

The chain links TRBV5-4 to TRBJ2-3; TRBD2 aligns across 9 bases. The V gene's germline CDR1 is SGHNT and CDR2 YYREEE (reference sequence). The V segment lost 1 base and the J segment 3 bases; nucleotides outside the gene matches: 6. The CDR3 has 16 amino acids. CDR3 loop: CASSLFLAGRTDTQYF. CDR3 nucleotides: TGTGCCAGCAGCTTGTTTCTAGCGGGGAGGACAGATACGCAGTATTTT.

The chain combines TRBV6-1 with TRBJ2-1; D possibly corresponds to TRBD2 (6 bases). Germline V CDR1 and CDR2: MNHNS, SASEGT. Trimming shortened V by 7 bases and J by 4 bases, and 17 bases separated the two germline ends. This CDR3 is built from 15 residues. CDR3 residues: CASTPGELGYNEQFF. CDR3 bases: TGTGCCAGCACCCCGGGGGAGCTGGGATACAATGAGCAGTTCTTC.

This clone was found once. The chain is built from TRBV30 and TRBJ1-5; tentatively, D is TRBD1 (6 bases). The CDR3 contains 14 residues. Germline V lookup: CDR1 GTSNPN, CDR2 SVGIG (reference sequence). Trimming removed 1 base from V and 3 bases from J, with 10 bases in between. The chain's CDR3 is CAWSAGQYNQPQHF. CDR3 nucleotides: TGTGCCTGGAGTGCCGGACAGTACAATCAGCCCCAGCATTTT.

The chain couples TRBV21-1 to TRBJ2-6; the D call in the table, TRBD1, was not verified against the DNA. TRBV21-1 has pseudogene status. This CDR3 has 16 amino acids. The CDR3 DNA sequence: TGTGCCAGCAGCAAAGGGGACAGGGCTGGGGCCAACGTCCTGACTTTC. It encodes CASSKGDRAGANVLTF.

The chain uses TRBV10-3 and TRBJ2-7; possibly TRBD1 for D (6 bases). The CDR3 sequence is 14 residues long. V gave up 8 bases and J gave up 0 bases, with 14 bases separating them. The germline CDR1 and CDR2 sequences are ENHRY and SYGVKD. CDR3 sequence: CAIGKNRDSYEQYF. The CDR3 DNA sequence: TGTGCCATCGGCAAAAACAGGGACTCCTACGAGCAGTACTTC.